Below, 7 T cell receptor beta chains from the same sample are listed, as sequenced in a study of blood T cell repertoires in COVID-19. Generated by immunoSEQ multiplex PCR, the TCRdb table keeps only in-frame clones and is missing some. The table shows 280,000 or so clones, with 85% occurring only once. The sample comprised peripheral blood. These receptor sequences come from a human donor in a cohort sampled during active COVID-19.

The chain has TRBV3-1 (or the pseudogene TRBV3-2) and TRBJ2-4, with a weak D call TRBD1 (5 bases). The CDR3 totals 18 residues. V dropped 0 bases and J dropped 0 bases, with 15 bases sitting between them. CDR1 is LGHDT and CDR2 is YNNKEL in the germline V gene (reference sequence). The CDR3 sequence: CASSQDRAGFIAKNIQYF. The CDR3 nucleotides read TGTGCCAGCAGCCAAGATAGGGCAGGGTTTATAGCCAAAAACATTCAGTACTTC.

This chain joins TRBV6-6 and TRBJ2-3, with TRBD1 matching over 7 bases. V shed 4 bases and J 1 base; nucleotides not matched to a gene: 5. The germline CDR1 and CDR2 sequences are MNHNY and SVGAGI (reference sequence). CDR3 length: 15 amino acids. CDR3 residues: CASSFATGRTDTQYF. The CDR3 DNA sequence: TGTGCCAGCAGTTTCGCGACAGGGCGCACAGATACGCAGTATTTT.

This chain links TRBV7-2 with TRBJ1-6; 7 bases agree with TRBD1. J was trimmed by 9 bases and V by 5 bases; bases with no gene match: 4. CDR1 is SGHTA and CDR2 is FQGNSA in the germline V gene. The CDR3 has 13 amino acids. In DNA, the CDR3 is TGTGCCAGCAGCCTCGACAGGGTTTCACCCCTCCACTTT. Protein product: CASSLDRVSPLHF.

V usage is TRBV2 and J usage is TRBJ2-4; D perhaps matches TRBD2 (6 bases). The CDR3 length is 15 residues. Trimming took 7 bases from V and 0 from J, leaving 13 bases between them. Germline V gives CDR1 SNHLY, CDR2 FYNNEI. The CDR3 DNA reads as TGTGCCAGCACCCAGGAGGGACTAGCCAAAAACATTCAGTACTTC. This gives the protein CASTQEGLAKNIQYF.

The rearrangement uses TRBV7-2 and TRBJ2-3; 8 nucleotides agree with TRBD2. This CDR3 region has 16 residues. Trimming at V came to 7 bases and at J to 6 bases, leaving 15 bases not matched to a gene. Germline V gene data show CDR1 as SGHTA and CDR2 as FQGNSA. In DNA, the CDR3 is TGTGCCAGCAAAAGAGTTGCGGCGGGGGGTTGGGATACGCAGTATTTT. It specifies CASKRVAAGGWDTQYF.

The chain combines TRBV7-2 with TRBJ2-7; 9 positions agree with TRBD1. The CDR3 is 16 amino acids. Germline trimming cut 1 base from V and 3 bases from J; bases unmatched to any gene: 7. Germline V gives CDR1 SGHTA, CDR2 FQGNSA. The CDR3 bases are TGTGCCAGCAGCTTAGGCCTACAGGGGGCAGGCTACGAGCAGTACTTC. This translates into CASSLGLQGAGYEQYF. Looking up the rest from reference TRBV7-2 and TRBJ2-7 gives the full variable domain: GAGVSQSPSNKVTEKGKDVELRCDPISGHTALYWYRQSLGQGLEFLIYFQGNSAPDKSGLPSDRFSAERTGGSVSTLTIQRTQQEDSAVYLCASSLGLQGAGYEQYFGPGTRLTVT.

The V gene is TRBV9, the J gene TRBJ1-3; D remains ambiguous. The CDR3 contains 11 residues. V was cut by 4 bases and J by 4 bases, with 3 bases left in between. In germline, CDR1 is SGDLS, CDR2 YYNGEE. The CDR3 is CASSSGNTIYF. CDR3 nucleotide sequence: TGTGCCAGCAGCTCAGGAAACACCATATATTTT. The full variable domain, its missing parts supplied by reference TRBV9 and TRBJ1-3, is DSGVTQTPKHLITATGQRVTLRCSPRSGDLSVYWYQQSLDQGLQFLIQYYNGEERAKGNILERFSAQQFPDLHSELNLSSLELGDSALYFCASSSGNTIYFGEGSWLTVV.